This T cell receptor (beta chain) derives from a study of blood T cells in healthy people across ages. The extraction recovered at least 5.5 micrograms of total RNA per sample. Regarding this clonotype: Its target is not known.

This CDR3 spans 15 amino acids. V lost 5 bases and J lost 13; bases outside the gene matches: 13. With a J-beta primer mix and a sample-barcoded 5' primer, a second PCR ran about 7 to 11 cycles. Per-sample output comprised a minimum of 2.5 million paired-end reads containing CDR3. TCRdb reprocessed the 5' RACE reads with MiXCR, giving one entry per CDR3 protein. The sample yields 450,000 to 700,000 distinct CDR3 sequences, 25% to 30% seen once. The study, taken as a whole, reports: CMV infection status of these donors was not known. Roughly linear age-related decline in beta diversity appeared, significant by age 40.

Material: blood. The TCR was taken from a woman aged 70 to 79 in good health. The chain is built from TRBV12-3 or TRBV12-4 and TRBJ2-2; 10 nucleotides agree with TRBD1. The CDR3 spells CASSPGGDRGMLLFF. The CDR3 DNA reads TGTGCCAGCAGTCCCGGGGGGGACAGGGGAATGTTGCTGTTTTTT.